One sample yielded the 2 T cell receptor beta chains listed below, sequenced in a study of T-cell memory formation after mild COVID-19. TCRdb used MiXCR to reprocess the 5' RACE reads, holding one entry per CDR3 protein. This sample has 200,000 to 250,000 distinct CDR3 sequences; over 9.5% occur once, and the top ten carry 3.5% to 4%. Sequencing input: PBMCs or a T cell subset sorted from them (not recorded which). These receptors came from a man aged 18 to 30 who had mild COVID-19 (a few samples of this study predate the infection). Cell type and time point are not known.

J is TRBJ1-5 and V is TRBV7-2; D gene ambiguous. Germline V gene lookup returns CDR1 SGHTA and CDR2 FQGNSA. CDR3 length equals 13 residues. V was trimmed by 5 bases and J by 5 bases, leaving 10 bases between them. For the CDR3, the DNA is TGTGCCAGCAGCCGAGACACGTATCAGCCCCAGCATTTT. It specifies CASSRDTYQPQHF. The full variable domain, with the rest looked up from reference TRBV7-2 and TRBJ1-5, is GAGVSQSPSNKVTEKGKDVELRCDPISGHTALYWYRQSLGQGLEFLIYFQGNSAPDKSGLPSDRFSAERTGGSVSTLTIQRTQQEDSAVYLCASSRDTYQPQHFGDGTRLSIL.

The table lists this clonotype with many counts. The chain combines TRBV5-1 with TRBJ1-4, with D possibly matching TRBD1 (5 bases). The germline V and J ends were trimmed by 4 bases and 1 base, with 8 bases remaining between them. CDR3 length equals 14 residues. The V gene's germline CDR1 is SGHRS and CDR2 YFSETQ. The CDR3 nucleotides read TGCGCCAGCAGCCGAGGGGTAACTAATGAAAAACTGTTTTTT. Translating gives CASSRGVTNEKLFF.